This T cell receptor beta chain was retrieved from a study of prognosis after radiotherapy for stage I lung cancer. Background on the study: Oligometastatic NSCLC after surgical resection of the primary tumor was present in roughly 5 patients, while newly diagnosed primary stage I lung tumors were present in around 15.

Regarding this clonotype: Its antigen remains unidentified.

V dropped 5 bases and J dropped 10; count of bases not matched to a gene: 8. The CDR3 runs to 15 residues. CDR1 and CDR2 from the germline V gene are MNHNS and SASEGT. Every member of the patient group was node-negative on CT and PET/CT (none had prior chemotherapy, radiotherapy or other malignancies). Using two-round multiplex PCR, the authors amplified TCR beta CDR3 from genomic DNA. Amplification in first-round PCR relied on primers specific to each TRBV and TRBJ gene. TCRdb ran MiXCR on the multiplex PCR reads and lists one entry per CDR3 protein. The sample has some 36,000 distinct CDR3 sequences; roughly 25% are singletons. General study results and limits: Tumor specificity of expanded TCR clones went undetermined.

This TCR was sampled from a donor of 50 years or more with non-small cell lung cancer. The source material was PBMCs, sampled before or after stereotactic body radiation therapy (not recorded which). The V and J genes are TRBV6-1 and TRBJ2-2; TRBD1 agrees at 12 bases. CDR3 protein: CASSRDRGRNLELFF. CDR3 nucleotides: TGTGCCAGCAGTCGGGACAGGGGGCGAAACCTGGAGCTGTTTTTT.